Each of the 19 T cell receptor beta chains below was sequenced from the same sample in a study of cytomegalovirus exposure and HLA in healthy donors. The PCR had 60 Vbeta and 13 Jbeta primers. The data were produced by immunoSEQ multiplex PCR, yet TCRdb's version contains in-frame clones alone and is incomplete. Of 100,000 or so clones detected, roughly 85% appear once; the ten largest clones hold 3.5% to 5%. Material: PBMCs. The receptors here all came from a man between 25 and 39 years old in good health and CMV-seronegative.

V usage is TRBV4-3 and J usage is TRBJ1-5; unclear D gene. The germline V and J ends were trimmed by 0 bases and 2 bases, with 8 bases remaining between them. Germline values: CDR1 LGHNA, CDR2 YSLEER. The CDR3 runs 15 residues. The CDR3 bases are TGCGCCAGCAGCCAAGATTCCGGGGGCAATCAGCCCCAGCATTTT. It translates to CASSQDSGGNQPQHF.

This rearrangement joins TRBV5-4 to TRBJ1-1; D is uncertain. Trimming cost V 2 bases and J 1 base, with 6 bases left between them. Germline CDR1 and CDR2: SGHNT and YYREEE (reference sequence). There are 13 residues in the CDR3. The CDR3 reads CASSFRGNTEAFF. The CDR3 nucleotides are TGTGCCAGCAGCTTTCGGGGGAACACTGAAGCTTTCTTT.

The chain links TRBV11-3 to TRBJ2-1; D might be TRBD1 (6 bases). From germline, CDR1 is SGHNT and CDR2 YENEEA. CDR3 length: 16 residues. V was pared by 2 bases and J by 3 bases, with 14 bases between. CDR3 amino acids: CASSLQGNGLYNEQFF. In nucleotides, the CDR3 is TGTGCCAGCAGCTTACAGGGGAATGGACTCTACAATGAGCAGTTCTTC.

This chain connects TRBV25-1 to TRBJ2-1; 10 positions agree with TRBD1. The CDR3 sequence is 15 residues long. From germline, CDR1 is MGHDK and CDR2 SYGVNS. With V trimmed by 5 bases and J by 2 bases, 3 bases remained unmatched. CDR3 protein: CASSSGQGTYNEQFF. CDR3 DNA sequence: TGTGCCAGCAGTTCGGGACAGGGGACCTACAATGAGCAGTTCTTC.

This chain connects TRBV5-5 to TRBJ1-1; tentative D call: TRBD1 (6 bases). CDR3 length: 12 amino acids. The germline V gene encodes CDR1 SGHKS and CDR2 YYEKEE (reference sequence). The ends were cut back, 3 bases at V and 8 bases at J, with 11 bases in the middle. The DNA for the CDR3 is TGTGCCAGCAGCTCCGGACAGTTCGAAGCTTTCTTT. It encodes CASSSGQFEAFF.

In this sample, this clone turned up once. The chain is built from TRBV10-3 and TRBJ2-7; 7 nucleotides match TRBD1. CDR1 ENHRY and CDR2 SYGVKD come from the germline V gene. This CDR3 has 14 residues. V lost 2 bases, J lost 2 bases, and 3 bases stayed unmatched. The CDR3 is CAISERQGPYEQYF. The DNA for the CDR3 is TGTGCCATCAGTGAGCGACAGGGCCCCTACGAGCAGTACTTC.

The CDR3 sequence: CASSPGLAGWNEQFF. CDR3 nucleotide sequence: TGTGCCAGCAGCCCAGGACTAGCGGGGTGGAATGAGCAGTTCTTC. This rearrangement joins TRBV5-4 to TRBJ2-1; 12 bases align to TRBD2. Germline V CDR1 and CDR2: SGHNT, YYREEE (reference sequence). The CDR3 loop spans 15 amino acids. V lost 4 bases, J lost 7 bases, and 6 bases stayed unmatched.

J is TRBJ2-3 and V is TRBV7-2, with TRBD2 matching 7 bases. The CDR3 has 14 residues. J gave up 5 bases and V 8 bases, and 10 bases lay outside the gene matches. Germline CDR1 is SGHTA and CDR2 is FQGNSA. CDR3 loop: CASLRGGRLDTQYF. CDR3 DNA sequence: TGTGCCAGCCTCCGCGGGGGAAGGTTAGATACGCAGTATTTT. The entire variable domain, with the rest obtained from reference TRBV7-2 and TRBJ2-3, is as follows: GAGVSQSPSNKVTEKGKDVELRCDPISGHTALYWYRQSLGQGLEFLIYFQGNSAPDKSGLPSDRFSAERTGGSVSTLTIQRTQQEDSAVYLCASLRGGRLDTQYFGPGTRLTVL.

V is TRBV5-6 and J is TRBJ2-1, with D possibly matching TRBD2 (5 bases). The V end was cut by 4 bases, the J end by 1 base, with 15 bases between. This CDR3 is built from 16 residues. Germline V gene data show CDR1 as SGHDT and CDR2 as YYEEEE. The CDR3 bases are TGTGCCAGCAGCCCCAACTACGGGATTTCCTACAATGAGCAGTTCTTC. It is translated as CASSPNYGISYNEQFF.

V and J are TRBV14 and TRBJ2-3; a possible D gene is TRBD2 (6 bases). The length of the CDR3 is 17 residues. The germline V gene encodes CDR1 SGHDN and CDR2 FVKESK. Trimming removed 0 bases at V and 1 base at J, with 14 bases between. The CDR3 protein is CASSQDRRERGTDTQYF. The DNA for the CDR3 is TGTGCCAGCAGCCAAGATAGGAGGGAGAGGGGCACAGATACGCAGTATTTT.

The chain links TRBV15 to TRBJ2-3, with 10 bases fitting TRBD2. The J segment lost 9 bases and the V segment lost 0 bases, leaving 18 bases of the junction unmatched. Germline-derived CDR1 and CDR2 are LNHNV and YYDKDF (reference sequence). This CDR3 is built from 19 residues. The chain's CDR3 is CATSRDRFLGLAGGTTQYF. The CDR3 DNA is TGTGCCACCAGCAGAGATCGGTTCCTCGGGTTAGCGGGAGGTACGACGCAGTATTTT.

This clone showed up just once. This chain links TRBV27 with TRBJ2-1; 9 nucleotides agree with TRBD2. Germline values: CDR1 MNHEY, CDR2 SMNVEV (reference sequence). The CDR3 contains 18 residues. Trimming at V came to 3 bases and at J to 3 bases, leaving 12 bases not matched to a gene. CDR3 bases: TGTGCCAGCAGTTTCAGAGCGGGGGGCCTTTCCGTCTACAATGAGCAGTTCTTC. Its protein product is CASSFRAGGLSVYNEQFF.

V usage is TRBV9 and J usage is TRBJ2-7; 8 bases match TRBD2. In germline, CDR1 is SGDLS, CDR2 YYNGEE. The CDR3 consists of 14 residues. V shed 6 bases, J shed 5 bases, and the junction held 10 bases outside the gene matches. The CDR3 here is CASTRTSRSDEQYF. The CDR3 nucleotides are TGTGCCAGCACCCGGACTAGCCGGTCGGACGAGCAGTACTTC.

The CDR3 nucleotides read TGTGCCAGCAGCTTGAACAGGAGCTCCTACAATGAGCAGTTCTTC. It yields the protein CASSLNRSSYNEQFF. The V call is TRBV5-4, the J call TRBJ2-1; maybe TRBD1 (5 bases). Germline CDR1 and CDR2: SGHNT and YYREEE (reference sequence). The CDR3 is 15 amino acids. Trimming left V 1 base short and J 0 bases short, with 8 bases between.

This clone is a singleton in its sample. CDR3 residues: CASSVGRPAKNIQYF. The CDR3 nucleotides are TGTGCCAGCAGTGTTGGGCGCCCAGCCAAAAACATTCAGTACTTC. The chain carries TRBV6-4 and TRBJ2-4; D call uncertain. The V and J ends lost 4 bases and 0 bases respectively, with 10 bases between them. CDR3 length: 15 residues. The germline V gene encodes CDR1 MRHNA and CDR2 SNTAGT.

The chain is built from TRBV5-6 and TRBJ2-5; 16 nucleotides line up with TRBD2. After removal of 0 bases from V and 2 bases from J, the junction contained 7 bases not matched to a gene. The length of the CDR3 is 19 residues. CDR1 and CDR2 (germline): SGHDT, YYEEEE. The CDR3 DNA sequence: TGTGCCAGCAGCTTGGTGGGACTAGCGGGAGGGCGGCGGCAAGAGACCCAGTACTTC. Protein product: CASSLVGLAGGRRQETQYF.

The gene calls are TRBV4-3 and TRBJ1-2; TRBD1 agrees at 10 bases. Trimming cost V 0 bases and J 6 bases; bases outside gene matches: 10. The CDR3 loop spans 17 amino acids. In germline, CDR1 is LGHNA, CDR2 YSLEER. The CDR3 DNA is TGCGCCAGCAGCCAAGATCTCCAGTGGGGACAGGGGAATGGCTACACCTTC. It translates to CASSQDLQWGQGNGYTF.

The J gene is TRBJ2-1, the V gene TRBV5-5; a weak D match, TRBD1 (6 bases). Trimming cost V 1 base and J 7 bases, with 9 bases left between them. Germline values: CDR1 SGHKS, CDR2 YYEKEE (reference sequence). The CDR3 contains 13 residues. CDR3 loop: CASSLTGSNEQFF. The CDR3 DNA reads as TGTGCCAGCAGCTTGACAGGGTCGAATGAGCAGTTCTTC.

This chain joins TRBV6-5 and TRBJ1-1; D unresolved. The CDR3 has 13 amino acids. CDR1 and CDR2 (germline): MNHEY, SVGAGI. Trimming pared 5 bases from V and 1 base from J, leaving 8 bases between. DNA for the CDR3: TGTGCCAGCAGTCGGGGAGGGAACACTGAAGCTTTCTTT. As protein: CASSRGGNTEAFF.